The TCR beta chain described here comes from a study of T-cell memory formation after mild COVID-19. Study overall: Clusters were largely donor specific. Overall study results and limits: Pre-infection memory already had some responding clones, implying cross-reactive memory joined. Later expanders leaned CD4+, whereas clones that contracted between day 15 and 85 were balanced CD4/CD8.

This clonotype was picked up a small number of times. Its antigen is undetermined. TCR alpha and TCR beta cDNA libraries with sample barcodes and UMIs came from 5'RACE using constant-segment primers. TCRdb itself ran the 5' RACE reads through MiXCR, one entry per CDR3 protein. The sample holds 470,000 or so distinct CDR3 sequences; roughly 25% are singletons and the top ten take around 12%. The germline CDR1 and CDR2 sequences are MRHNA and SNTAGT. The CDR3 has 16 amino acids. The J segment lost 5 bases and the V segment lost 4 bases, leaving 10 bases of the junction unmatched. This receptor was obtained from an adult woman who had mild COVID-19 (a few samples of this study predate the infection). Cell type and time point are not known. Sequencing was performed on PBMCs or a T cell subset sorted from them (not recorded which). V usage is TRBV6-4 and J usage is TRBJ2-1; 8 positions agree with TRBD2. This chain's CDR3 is CASSVSVASGHNEQFF. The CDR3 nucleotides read TGTGCCAGCAGTGTTTCCGTGGCTAGCGGGCACAATGAGCAGTTCTTC.